This is a list of T cell receptor beta chains from one sample in a study of blood T cell repertoires in COVID-19. Libraries were prepared by immunoSEQ multiplex PCR; TCRdb keeps only in-frame clonotypes and omits some of them. The sample yields about 160,000 clones, around 80% seen once. Sequencing was carried out using peripheral blood. The receptors were gathered from a woman older than 75 with acute or convalescent COVID-19. Both conserved end residues are part of each CDR3. D genes are given only for firm matches.

v_gene	d_gene	j_gene	CDR3nt	CDR3aa
TRBV5-1	NA	TRBJ2-3	TGCGCCAGCAGCTGGGGGGAGGCTAGCACAGATACGCAGTATTTT	CASSWGEASTDTQYF
TRBV11-2	TRBD1	TRBJ2-3	TGTGCCAGCAGCGTTCGGACAGGGTTAACCACAGATACGCAGTATTTT	CASSVRTGLTTDTQYF
TRBV7-6	NA	TRBJ2-2	TGTGCCAGCAGCCCCTACATGGGCGGGATCGGGGAGCTGTTTTTT	CASSPYMGGIGELFF
TRBV3-1/TRBV3-2	TRBD2	TRBJ2-1	TGTGCCAGCAGCCGACTAGCGGGAGTAGGAGAGCAGTTCTTC	CASSRLAGVGEQFF
TRBV3-1/TRBV3-2	NA	TRBJ2-1	TGTGCCAGCAGCTTAAGAAGGGGTGCGTCCTACAATGAGCAGTTCTTC	CASSLRRGASYNEQFF
TRBV5-5	NA	TRBJ1-3	TGTGCCAGCAGCTTTCGGTATCCTGGAAACACCATATATTTT	CASSFRYPGNTIYF
TRBV9	NA	TRBJ2-1	TGTGCCAGCAGCGGCGGCCTAGTATATGAGCAGTTCTTC	CASSGGLVYEQFF
TRBV18	NA	TRBJ2-7	TGTGCCAGCTCATTGAGCTCCGAGCAGTACTTC	CASSLSSEQYF
TRBV13	TRBD1	TRBJ1-1	TGTGCCAGCAGCCCTCCCACAGGGGCGAGAACTGAAGCTTTCTTT	CASSPPTGARTEAFF
TRBV3-1/TRBV3-2	NA	TRBJ2-1	TGTGCCAGCAGCCAAAGCGATGAGCAGTTCTTC	CASSQSDEQFF
TRBV3-1/TRBV3-2	NA	TRBJ2-1	TGTGCCAGCAGCAGCCGCGGGAATGAGCAGTTCTTC	CASSSRGNEQFF
TRBV20-1	NA	TRBJ2-3	TGCAGTGCTAGAAACCGGGGGAACAAGTATTTT	CSARNRGNKYF
TRBV7-7	TRBD1	TRBJ1-5	TGTGCCAGCAGCTTAGACCGGGCAGGGGGCAAAGATCAGCCCCAGCATTTT	CASSLDRAGGKDQPQHF
TRBV18	TRBD2	TRBJ2-5	TGTGCCAGCTCACCAGGACTAGGGGAGACCCAGTACTTC	CASSPGLGETQYF
TRBV7-2	NA	TRBJ1-2	TGTGCCAGCAGTCCCCCCAGCGGTTCCTATGGCTACACCTTC	CASSPPSGSYGYTF
TRBV30	NA	TRBJ2-7	TGTGCCTGGAGCCCCCACATGGACGAGCAGTACTTC	CAWSPHMDEQYF
TRBV30	TRBD1	TRBJ2-7	TGTGCCTGGACGGAGGAGGACAGGGGGCTGGGCGAGCAGTACTTC	CAWTEEDRGLGEQYF
TRBV5-1	TRBD1	TRBJ1-1	TGCGCCAGCAGCCAGGGACAGGGAATTGAAGCTTTCTTT	CASSQGQGIEAFF
TRBV29-1	TRBD1	TRBJ1-3	TGCAGCCCAGACAGGCAGGGGGAAAACTCTGGAAACACCATATATTTT	CSPDRQGENSGNTIYF
TRBV2	NA	TRBJ2-6	TGTGCCAGCAGTGAAATAGGGGCCTCCGTAGGGGCCAACGTCCTGACTTTC	CASSEIGASVGANVLTF